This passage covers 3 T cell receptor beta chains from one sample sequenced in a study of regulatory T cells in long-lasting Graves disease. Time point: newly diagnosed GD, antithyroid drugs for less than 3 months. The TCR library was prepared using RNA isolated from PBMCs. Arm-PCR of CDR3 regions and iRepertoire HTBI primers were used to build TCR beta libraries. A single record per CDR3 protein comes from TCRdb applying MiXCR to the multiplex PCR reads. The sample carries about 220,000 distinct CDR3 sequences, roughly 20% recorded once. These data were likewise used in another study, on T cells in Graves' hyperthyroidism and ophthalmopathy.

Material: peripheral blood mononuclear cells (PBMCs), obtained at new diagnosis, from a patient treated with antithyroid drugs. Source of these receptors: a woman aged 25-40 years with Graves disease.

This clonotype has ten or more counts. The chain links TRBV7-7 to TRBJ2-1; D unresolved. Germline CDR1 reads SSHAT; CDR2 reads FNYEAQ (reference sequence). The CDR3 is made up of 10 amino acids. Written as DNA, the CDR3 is TGTGCTAGTTGGGATCCAGGGCAGTTCTTC. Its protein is CASWDPGQFF. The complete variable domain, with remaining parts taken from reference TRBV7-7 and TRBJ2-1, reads GAGVSQSPRYKVTKRGQDVTLRCDPISSHATLYWYQQALGQGPEFLTYFNYEAQPDKSGLPSDRFSAERPEGSISTLTIQRTEQRDSAMYRCASWDPGQFFGPGTRLTVL.

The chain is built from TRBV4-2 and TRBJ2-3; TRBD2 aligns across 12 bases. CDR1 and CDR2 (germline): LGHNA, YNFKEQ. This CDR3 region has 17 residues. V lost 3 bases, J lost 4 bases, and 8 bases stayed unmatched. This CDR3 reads CASSQGKSSGGADTQYF. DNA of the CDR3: TGTGCCAGCAGCCAGGGCAAGTCTAGCGGGGGGGCAGATACGCAGTATTTT.

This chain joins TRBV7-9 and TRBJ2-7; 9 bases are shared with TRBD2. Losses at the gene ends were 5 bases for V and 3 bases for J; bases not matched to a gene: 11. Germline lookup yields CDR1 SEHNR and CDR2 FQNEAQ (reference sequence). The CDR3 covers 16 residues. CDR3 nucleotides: TGTGCCAGCAGCCCGGGGACTAGCTTGTTTCTCTACGAGCAGTACTTC. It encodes CASSPGTSLFLYEQYF.